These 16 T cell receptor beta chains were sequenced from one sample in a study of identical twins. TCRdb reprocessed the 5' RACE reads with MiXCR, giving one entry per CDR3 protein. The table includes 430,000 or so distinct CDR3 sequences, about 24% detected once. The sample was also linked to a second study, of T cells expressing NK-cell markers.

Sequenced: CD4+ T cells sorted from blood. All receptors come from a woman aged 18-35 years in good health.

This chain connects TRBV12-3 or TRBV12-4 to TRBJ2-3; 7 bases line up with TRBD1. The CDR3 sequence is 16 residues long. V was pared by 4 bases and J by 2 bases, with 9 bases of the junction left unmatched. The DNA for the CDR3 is TGTGCCAGCAGTTCCGTGGGGCAGGGGGACACAGATACGCAGTATTTT. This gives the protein CASSSVGQGDTDTQYF.

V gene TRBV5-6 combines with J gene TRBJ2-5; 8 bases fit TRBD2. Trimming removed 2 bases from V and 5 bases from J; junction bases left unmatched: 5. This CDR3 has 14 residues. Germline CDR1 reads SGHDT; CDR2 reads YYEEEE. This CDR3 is CASSLIAGYETQYF. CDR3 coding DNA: TGTGCCAGCAGCTTAATAGCGGGATACGAGACCCAGTACTTC.

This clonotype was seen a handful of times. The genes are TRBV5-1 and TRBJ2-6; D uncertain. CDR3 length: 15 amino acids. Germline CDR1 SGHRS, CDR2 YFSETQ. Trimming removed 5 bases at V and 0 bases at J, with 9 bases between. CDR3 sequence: CASRLSGSGANVLTF. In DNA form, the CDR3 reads TGCGCCAGCAGGCTTTCTGGCTCTGGGGCCAACGTCCTGACTTTC.

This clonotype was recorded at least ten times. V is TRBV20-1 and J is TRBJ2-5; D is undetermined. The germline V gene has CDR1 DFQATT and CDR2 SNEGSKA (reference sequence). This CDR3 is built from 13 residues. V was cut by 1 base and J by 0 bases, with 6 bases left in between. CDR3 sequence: CSARVVNQETQYF. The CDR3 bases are TGCAGTGCTAGAGTGGTGAACCAAGAGACCCAGTACTTC.

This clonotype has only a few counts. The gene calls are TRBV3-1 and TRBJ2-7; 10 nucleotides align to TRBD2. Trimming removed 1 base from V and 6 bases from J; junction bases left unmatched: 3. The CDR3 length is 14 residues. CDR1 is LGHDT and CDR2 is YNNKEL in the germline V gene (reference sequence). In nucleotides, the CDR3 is TGTGCCAGCAGCCAAGGCCAGCGGGAGGGCGAGCAGTACTTC. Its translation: CASSQGQREGEQYF.

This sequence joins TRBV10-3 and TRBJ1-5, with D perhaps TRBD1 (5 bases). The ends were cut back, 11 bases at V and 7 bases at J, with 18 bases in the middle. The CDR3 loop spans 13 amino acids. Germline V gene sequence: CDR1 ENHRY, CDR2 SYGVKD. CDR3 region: CAAWGGGEQPQHF. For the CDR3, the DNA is TGTGCCGCTTGGGGGGGGGGAGAACAGCCCCAGCATTTT.

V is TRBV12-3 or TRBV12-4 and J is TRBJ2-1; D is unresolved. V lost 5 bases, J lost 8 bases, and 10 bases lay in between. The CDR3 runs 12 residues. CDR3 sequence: CASSPRRHEQFF. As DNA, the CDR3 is TGTGCCAGCAGTCCCCGTAGACATGAGCAGTTCTTC.

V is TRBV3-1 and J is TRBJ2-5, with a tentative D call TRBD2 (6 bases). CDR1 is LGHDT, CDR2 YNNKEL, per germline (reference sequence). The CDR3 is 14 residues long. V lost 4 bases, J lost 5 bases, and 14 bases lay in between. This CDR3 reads CASSPQTSRETQYF. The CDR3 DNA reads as TGTGCCAGCAGCCCGCAGACTAGTAGGGAGACCCAGTACTTC.

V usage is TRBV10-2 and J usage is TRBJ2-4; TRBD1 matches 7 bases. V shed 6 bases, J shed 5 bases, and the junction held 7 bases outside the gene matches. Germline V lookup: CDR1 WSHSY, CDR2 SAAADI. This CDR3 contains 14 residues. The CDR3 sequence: CASRGDSPENIQYF. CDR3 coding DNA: TGCGCCAGCAGGGGGGACAGCCCTGAAAACATTCAGTACTTC.

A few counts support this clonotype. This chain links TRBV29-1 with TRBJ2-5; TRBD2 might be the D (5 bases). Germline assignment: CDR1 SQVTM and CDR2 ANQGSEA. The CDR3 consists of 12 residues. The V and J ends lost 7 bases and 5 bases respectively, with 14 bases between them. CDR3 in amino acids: CSAMGDWETQYF. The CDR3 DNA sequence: TGCAGCGCCATGGGAGATTGGGAGACCCAGTACTTC. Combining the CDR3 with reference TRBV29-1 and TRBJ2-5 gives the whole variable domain SAVISQKPSRDICQRGTSLTIQCQVDSQVTMMFWYRQQPGQSLTLIATANQGSEATYESGFVIDKFPISRPNLTFSTLTVSNMSPEDSSIYLCSAMGDWETQYFGPGTRLLVL.

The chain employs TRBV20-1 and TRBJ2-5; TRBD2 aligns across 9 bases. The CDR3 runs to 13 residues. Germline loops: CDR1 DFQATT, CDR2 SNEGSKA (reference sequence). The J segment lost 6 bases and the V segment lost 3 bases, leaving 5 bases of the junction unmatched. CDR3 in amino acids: CSASSGSAQTQYF. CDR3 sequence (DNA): TGCAGTGCTAGTAGCGGGAGCGCCCAGACCCAGTACTTC.

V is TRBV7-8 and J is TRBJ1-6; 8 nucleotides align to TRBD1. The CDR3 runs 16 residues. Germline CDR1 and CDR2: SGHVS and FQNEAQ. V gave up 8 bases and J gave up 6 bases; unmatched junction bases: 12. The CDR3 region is CASGANRDRINSPLHF. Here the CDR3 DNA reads TGTGCCAGCGGAGCGAACCGGGACAGGATTAATTCACCCCTCCACTTT.

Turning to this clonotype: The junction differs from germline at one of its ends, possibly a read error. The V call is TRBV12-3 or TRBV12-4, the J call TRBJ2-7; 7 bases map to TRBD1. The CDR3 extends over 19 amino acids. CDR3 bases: TGTGCCATCAGTTTAGCCCCCACTCCTCGGACAGGCAGAGTCTACGAGCAGTACTTC. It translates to CAISLAPTPRTGRVYEQYF.

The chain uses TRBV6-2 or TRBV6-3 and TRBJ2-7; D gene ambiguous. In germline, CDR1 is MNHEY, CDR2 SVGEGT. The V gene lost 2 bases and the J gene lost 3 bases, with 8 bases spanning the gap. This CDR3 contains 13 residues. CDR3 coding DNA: TGTGCCAGCAGTTACGGCGGTTACTACGAGCAGTACTTC. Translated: CASSYGGYYEQYF.

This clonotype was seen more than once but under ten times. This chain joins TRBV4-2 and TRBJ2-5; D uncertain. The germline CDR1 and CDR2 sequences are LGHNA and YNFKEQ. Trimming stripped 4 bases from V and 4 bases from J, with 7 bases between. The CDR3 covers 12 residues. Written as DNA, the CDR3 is TGTGCCAGCAGCCTTCGTGCAGAGACCCAGTACTTC. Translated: CASSLRAETQYF.

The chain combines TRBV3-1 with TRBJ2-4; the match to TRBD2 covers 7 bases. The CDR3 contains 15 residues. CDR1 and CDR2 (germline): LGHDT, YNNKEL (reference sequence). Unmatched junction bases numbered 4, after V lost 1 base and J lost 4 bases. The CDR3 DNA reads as TGTGCCAGCAGCCAAGGCGTGCGGGAGAAAAACATTCAGTACTTC. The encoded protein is CASSQGVREKNIQYF.